The present T cell receptor beta chain was sequenced within a study of CD8 T cells in ankylosing spondylitis. TCRdb used MiXCR to reprocess the 5' RACE reads, holding one entry per CDR3 protein. The table includes 500,000 to 650,000 distinct CDR3 sequences, about 5.7% detected once. Study outcomes and limitations: Within matched ankylosing spondylitis synovial fluid, disease-linked clones were reportedly significantly enriched. Seemingly distinctive of ankylosing spondylitis blood was a TCR beta motif formed by eight highly homologous variants.

In its sample, this clonotype was seen many times. Antigen specificity is unknown. V shed 5 bases, J shed 3 bases, and the junction held 13 bases outside the gene matches. Germline V gives CDR1 SGHAT, CDR2 FQNNGV. The CDR3 totals 16 residues. The sequence came from a male donor with ankylosing spondylitis. The chain carries TRBV11-2 and TRBJ2-7; 7 nucleotides align to TRBD1. Sequencing was carried out using blood, either unsorted or a sorted T cell fraction (not recorded which). In nucleotides, the CDR3 is TGTGCCAGCAGCACAGACCGGGGACAGAATTACTACGAGCAGTACTTC. Translated, it gives CASSTDRGQNYYEQYF.